The 19 T cell receptor beta chains presented below share a single source sample, sequenced in a study of human T cells and chemical hapten exposure. Documented time point: healthy volunteer bleed at 6 weeks. Unfractionated whole blood yielded the extracted total RNA. TCRdb re-analysed the RACE reads in MiXCR, keeping a single row per CDR3 protein. The data show tens of thousands of distinct CDR3 sequences, around 5.5% seen once. Sequenced: whole blood. The receptor set was obtained from a human donor in good health. Some clones in this sample may be carry-over from other donors' samples.

This clonotype has ten or more counts. The J gene is TRBJ2-7, the V gene TRBV20-1; the match to TRBD1 covers 10 bases. The CDR3 length is 15 residues. The V and J ends lost 5 bases and 6 bases, in that order; junction bases with no gene match: 13. CDR1 DFQATT and CDR2 SNEGSKA come from the germline V gene (reference sequence). The CDR3 sequence: CSAPRGDRGNSEQYF. CDR3 sequence (DNA): TGCAGTGCTCCACGTGGGGACAGGGGAAATAGCGAGCAGTACTTC.

This clonotype was counted at least ten times. This sequence joins TRBV4-2 and TRBJ1-1; TRBD1 agrees at 9 bases. Germline-derived CDR1 and CDR2 are LGHNA and YNFKEQ. This CDR3 is built from 14 residues. Trimming took 1 base from V and 3 from J; bases not matched to a gene: 0. The CDR3, as DNA: TGTGCCAGCAGCCAAGGGGACAGGGACACTGAAGCTTTCTTT. It yields the protein CASSQGDRDTEAFF.

This clonotype was detected a few times. The chain links TRBV3-1 to TRBJ1-2; D may be TRBD1 (5 bases). The CDR3 is made up of 13 amino acids. Trimming stripped 4 bases from V and 3 bases from J, with 9 bases between. Germline lookup yields CDR1 LGHDT and CDR2 YNNKEL (reference sequence). The CDR3 nucleotides read TGTGCCAGCAGCCCGGGGGGTTACTATGGCTACACCTTC. Protein sequence: CASSPGGYYGYTF.

This clonotype was detected a few times. The gene calls are TRBV12-3 or TRBV12-4 and TRBJ1-2; TRBD1 might be the D (6 bases). This CDR3 contains 17 residues. The V and J ends lost 3 bases and 3 bases respectively, with 20 bases between them. The CDR3 sequence is CASSLYRQDSLHYGYTF. CDR3 DNA: TGTGCCAGCAGTTTGTATAGACAGGACAGTCTTCACTATGGCTACACCTTC.

This clonotype was observed at least ten times. The V and J genes are TRBV12-3 or TRBV12-4 and TRBJ1-5, with D uncertain. The CDR3 length is 14 residues. V lost 8 bases to trimming and J lost 0 bases, with 11 bases between them. CDR3 bases: TGTGCCAGCGGCCGAGACTATAGCAATCAGCCCCAGCATTTT. Translated, it gives CASGRDYSNQPQHF.

This clonotype was seen ten or more times. The J gene is TRBJ2-2, the V gene TRBV5-4; TRBD2 matches 8 bases. Trimming took 1 base from V and 0 from J; bases not matched to a gene: 2. The CDR3 consists of 16 residues. Looked up from germline, CDR1 is SGHNT and CDR2 is YYREEE (reference sequence). CDR3 protein: CASSLKAGANTGELFF. The CDR3 region has the DNA TGTGCCAGCAGCTTGAAAGCGGGAGCGAACACCGGGGAGCTGTTTTTT.

This clonotype was seen many times. The V and J genes are TRBV2 and TRBJ2-2; 10 bases align to TRBD2. Germline V gene sequence: CDR1 SNHLY, CDR2 FYNNEI. J was trimmed by 7 bases and V by 4 bases; bases with no gene match: 6. The CDR3 is 15 amino acids. The CDR3 protein is CASSGGLALGGELFF. Here the CDR3 DNA reads TGTGCCAGCAGTGGGGGACTAGCGCTAGGCGGGGAGCTGTTTTTT.

This clonotype was seen a handful of times. The gene calls are TRBV29-1 and TRBJ2-3; 9 nucleotides align to TRBD2. The CDR3 spans 14 residues. Germline CDR1 and CDR2: SQVTM and ANQGSEA. V trimming: 3 bases; J trimming: 3 bases; junction bases outside the gene matches: 4. This chain's CDR3 is CSVDVSGSTDTQYF. The CDR3 DNA is TGCAGCGTTGACGTTAGCGGGAGTACAGATACGCAGTATTTT.

The V call is TRBV29-1, the J call TRBJ1-1; weak D call: TRBD1 (5 bases). The CDR3 is 14 amino acids. From germline, CDR1 is SQVTM and CDR2 ANQGSEA. V was trimmed by 2 bases and J by 6 bases, leaving 16 bases between them. For the CDR3, the DNA is TGCAGCGTTGAATCGGCATATGTGGGGGCTGAAGCTTTCTTT. Translated, it gives CSVESAYVGAEAFF.

This clonotype has ten or more counts. This rearrangement joins TRBV20-1 to TRBJ1-1; 10 nucleotides line up with TRBD1. J lost 5 bases, V lost 1 base, and 4 bases had no gene match. This CDR3 is 14 amino acids long. The germline CDR1 and CDR2 sequences are DFQATT and SNEGSKA (reference sequence). The DNA of the CDR3 is TGCAGTGCTAGAGGGGGACAGGGGAGGACTGAAGCTTTCTTT. Translating it yields CSARGGQGRTEAFF.

The J gene is TRBJ1-3, the V gene TRBV4-3; a weak D match, TRBD1 (5 bases). There are 15 residues in the CDR3. The V gene's germline CDR1 is LGHNA and CDR2 YSLEER. V was trimmed by 0 bases and J by 2 bases, leaving 8 bases between them. For the CDR3, the DNA is TGCGCCAGCAGCCAAGAGTCCAGGGCTGGAAACACCATATATTTT. Translating gives CASSQESRAGNTIYF.

To note about this clonotype: A single base separates this from a much larger clone, so it may be a read error. Likely a read error: the CDR3 ends without its conserved phenylalanine or tryptophan. The chain recombines TRBV7-2 with TRBJ1-1, with D tentatively TRBD1 (6 bases). The length of the CDR3 is 14 residues. Germline assignment: CDR1 SGHTA and CDR2 FQGNSA. With 2 bases removed from V and 8 bases from J, the gap between germline ends came to 15 bases. CDR3 amino acids: CASSLRIGQSEAFY. As DNA, the CDR3 is TGTGCCAGCAGCTTAAGGATTGGACAGTCGGAAGCTTTCTAT.

In this sample, this clonotype turned up many times. The chain employs TRBV5-6 and TRBJ2-2; D uncertain. Germline-derived CDR1 and CDR2 are SGHDT and YYEEEE. The CDR3 has 14 residues. V was clipped by 1 base and J by 4 bases, with 8 bases between them. Here the CDR3 DNA reads TGTGCCAGCAGCTTGAGACTTTCCACCGGGGAGCTGTTTTTT. Translation gives CASSLRLSTGELFF.

This clonotype was seen at least ten times. The rearrangement links TRBV5-6 to TRBJ2-7, with D hard to call. The germline V gene encodes CDR1 SGHDT and CDR2 YYEEEE. This CDR3 comprises 13 residues. The V gene lost 0 bases and the J gene lost 7 bases, with 11 bases spanning the gap. The CDR3 protein is CASSLASIGEQYF. Here the CDR3 DNA reads TGTGCCAGCAGCTTGGCGTCCATAGGGGAGCAGTACTTC.

CDR3 loop: CAGRRTGLSGANVLTF. As DNA, the CDR3 is TGTGCCGGGAGAAGGACAGGTCTCTCTGGGGCCAACGTCCTGACTTTC. The V call is TRBV28, the J call TRBJ2-6, with 7 positions matching TRBD1. The CDR3 has 16 residues. CDR1 and CDR2 (germline): MDHEN, SYDVKM. V lost 11 bases and J lost 0; bases outside the gene matches: 10.

In its sample, this clonotype was seen many times. The chain couples TRBV30 to TRBJ2-1; tentatively, D is TRBD2 (6 bases). V lost 4 bases and J 4 bases, leaving 20 bases between the germline ends. Looked up from germline, CDR1 is GTSNPN and CDR2 is SVGIG (reference sequence). The CDR3 length is 16 residues. CDR3 bases: TGTGCCTGGACTGGCGGGAAGGGACGGGGGTACAATGAGCAGTTCTTC. Amino acid sequence: CAWTGGKGRGYNEQFF. Supplemented by reference TRBV30 and TRBJ2-1, the full variable domain reads SQTIHQWPATLVQPVGSPLSLECTVEGTSNPNLYWYRQAAGRGLQLLFYSVGIGQISSEVPQNLSASRPQDRQFILSSKKLLLSDSGFYLCAWTGGKGRGYNEQFFGPGTRLTVL.

As for this clonotype: Given a much more abundant clone one base away, this may be a read error. The rearrangement links TRBV6-6 to TRBJ1-1; D is unclear. The CDR3 covers 16 residues. Trimming cost V 5 bases and J 3 bases, with 19 bases left between them. Looked up from germline, CDR1 is MNHNY and CDR2 is SVGAGI (reference sequence). The CDR3 loop reads CASSPPGAYQDTEAFF. DNA of the CDR3: TGTGCCAGCAGTCCACCAGGAGCGTACCAGGACACTGAAGCTTTCTTT.

This chain uses TRBV6-1 with TRBJ2-3, with D possibly being TRBD1 (6 bases). The CDR3 spans 12 residues. Germline V lookup: CDR1 MNHNS, CDR2 SASEGT. V was clipped by 2 bases and J by 11 bases, with 11 bases between them. CDR3 nucleotides: TGTGCCAGCAGTGAAAGACAGGACGAGCAGTATTTT. This translates into CASSERQDEQYF.

The chain is built from TRBV29-1 and TRBJ1-4; D may be TRBD1 (5 bases). The CDR3 covers 14 residues. Germline V gene lookup returns CDR1 SQVTM and CDR2 ANQGSEA. Between the trimmed V and J ends, which lost 6 bases and 4 bases, there was a span of 15 bases. Here the CDR3 reads CSVGEPGFNEKLFF. The CDR3 coding sequence is TGCAGCGTGGGAGAGCCAGGGTTTAATGAAAAACTGTTTTTT.